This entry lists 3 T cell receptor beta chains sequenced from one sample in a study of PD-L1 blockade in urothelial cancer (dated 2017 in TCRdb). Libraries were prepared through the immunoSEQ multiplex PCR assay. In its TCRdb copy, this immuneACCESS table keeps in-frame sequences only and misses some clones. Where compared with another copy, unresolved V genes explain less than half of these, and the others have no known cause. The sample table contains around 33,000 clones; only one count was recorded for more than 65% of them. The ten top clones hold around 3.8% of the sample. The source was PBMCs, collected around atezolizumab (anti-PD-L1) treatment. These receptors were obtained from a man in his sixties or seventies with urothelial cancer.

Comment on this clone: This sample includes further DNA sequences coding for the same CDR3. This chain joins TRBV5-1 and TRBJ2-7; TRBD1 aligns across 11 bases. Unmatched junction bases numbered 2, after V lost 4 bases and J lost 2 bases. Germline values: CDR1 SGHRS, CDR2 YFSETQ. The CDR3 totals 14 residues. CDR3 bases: TGCGCCAGCAGCACGGGACAGGGGGCCTACGAGCAGTACTTC. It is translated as CASSTGQGAYEQYF.

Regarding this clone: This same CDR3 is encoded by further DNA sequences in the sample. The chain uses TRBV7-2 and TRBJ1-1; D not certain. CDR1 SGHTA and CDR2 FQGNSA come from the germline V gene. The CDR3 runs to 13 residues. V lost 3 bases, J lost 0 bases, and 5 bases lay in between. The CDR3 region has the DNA TGTGCCAGCAGCTTGCAGATGAACACTGAAGCTTTCTTT. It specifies CASSLQMNTEAFF.

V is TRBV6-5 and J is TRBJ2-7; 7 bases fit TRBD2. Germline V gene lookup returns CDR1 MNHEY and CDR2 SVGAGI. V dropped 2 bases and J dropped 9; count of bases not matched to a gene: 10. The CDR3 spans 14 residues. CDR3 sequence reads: CASSYNAGEGRQYF. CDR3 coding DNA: TGTGCCAGCAGTTACAACGCGGGGGAGGGGCGGCAGTACTTC.